Below, 28 T cell receptor beta chains from the same sample are listed, as sequenced in a study of siplizumab effects on memory and regulatory T cells. The protocol was immunoSEQ multiplex PCR, while the TCRdb copy is restricted to in-frame clones and leaves out a portion. The sample includes around 87,000 clones, 90% of them seen just once. Sequenced input: CD4+ T cells sorted from blood. The receptors were gathered from a human donor in good health.

This clone has just a few counts. The V gene is TRBV6-1, the J gene TRBJ1-2; D is perhaps TRBD1 (6 bases). V gave up 0 bases and J gave up 0 bases, with 11 bases separating them. Germline V gives CDR1 MNHNS, CDR2 SASEGT. The CDR3 runs 16 residues. The chain's CDR3 is CASSEAGGGANYGYTF. CDR3 DNA sequence: TGTGCCAGCAGTGAAGCGGGAGGGGGAGCTAACTATGGCTACACCTTC.

This clone was counted only a few times. This rearrangement joins TRBV5-1 to TRBJ2-1; the D gene is possibly TRBD1 (6 bases). This CDR3 comprises 15 residues. Germline CDR1 SGHRS, CDR2 YFSETQ. The V end lost 0 bases, the J end lost 0 bases, and 7 bases lay between the germline ends. CDR3 region: CASSLEDSSYNEQFF. The CDR3 DNA follows: TGCGCCAGCAGCTTGGAGGACAGCTCCTACAATGAGCAGTTCTTC.

V usage is TRBV21-1 and J usage is TRBJ1-1. TRBV21-1 is designated a pseudogene. The CDR3 runs 14 residues. Here the CDR3 reads CASSKGPMNTEAFF. CDR3 sequence (DNA): TGTGCCAGCAGCAAAGGTCCGATGAACACTGAAGCTTTCTTT.

A few counts support this clone. The rearrangement links TRBV7-9 to TRBJ2-5; D not resolved. From germline, CDR1 is SEHNR and CDR2 FQNEAQ (reference sequence). The CDR3 contains 10 residues. Trimming removed 6 bases from V and 5 bases from J, with 4 bases in between. The CDR3 DNA reads as TGTGCCAGCAGTGCGGAGACCCAGTACTTC. Translated, it gives CASSAETQYF.

The chain is built from TRBV5-6 and TRBJ2-1, with D possibly matching TRBD2 (6 bases). Between the trimmed V and J ends, which lost 4 bases and 8 bases, there was a span of 19 bases. CDR1 and CDR2 from the germline V gene are SGHDT and YYEEEE. CDR3 length: 15 amino acids. CDR3 sequence reads: CASSAQSGTGDEQFF. The CDR3 DNA reads as TGTGCCAGCAGCGCCCAATCCGGGACTGGGGATGAGCAGTTCTTC.

The chain couples TRBV19 to TRBJ2-3; perhaps TRBD1 as D (5 bases). The CDR3 is made up of 16 amino acids. The germline V gene encodes CDR1 LNHDA and CDR2 SQIVND (reference sequence). Trimming stripped 5 bases from V and 2 bases from J, with 17 bases between. The CDR3 nucleotides read TGTGCCAGTAGTTCCCGGACACATCTATTCACAGATACGCAGTATTTT. This gives the protein CASSSRTHLFTDTQYF.

The chain carries TRBV5-4 and TRBJ2-5; tentatively, D is TRBD1 (6 bases). The V and J ends lost 10 bases and 2 bases respectively, with 15 bases between them. Germline V gene lookup returns CDR1 SGHNT and CDR2 YYREEE (reference sequence). The CDR3 sequence is 13 residues long. The CDR3 nucleotides read TGTGCCGCTCAAAGCAGGGGTCAAGAGACCCAGTACTTC. Encoded protein: CAAQSRGQETQYF. Full variable domain (rest looked up from reference TRBV5-4 and TRBJ2-5): ETGVTQSPTHLIKTRGQQVTLRCSSQSGHNTVSWYQQALGQGPQFIFQYYREEENGRGNFPPRFSGLQFPNYSSELNVNALELDDSALYLCAAQSRGQETQYFGPGTRLLVL.

The chain recombines TRBV29-1 with TRBJ2-3, with 7 bases that match TRBD2. Trimming took 8 bases from V and 2 from J; bases not matched to a gene: 13. Germline V gene lookup returns CDR1 SQVTM and CDR2 ANQGSEA. The CDR3 loop spans 15 amino acids. CDR3 sequence: CSSRFGGGPTDTQYF. In nucleotides, the CDR3 is TGCAGCTCACGTTTTGGGGGAGGGCCCACAGATACGCAGTATTTT.

V and J are TRBV6-5 and TRBJ2-3, with 9 bases fitting TRBD2. V was clipped by 6 bases and J by 0 bases; unmatched bases: 4. CDR1 and CDR2 (germline): MNHEY, SVGAGI. The CDR3 is 15 residues long. The CDR3 DNA sequence: TGTGCCAGCAGATCAGGACTAGCGAGCACAGATACGCAGTATTTT. Its protein product is CASRSGLASTDTQYF.

The chain couples TRBV2 to TRBJ2-3, with 7 bases fitting TRBD1. The CDR3 runs 13 residues. V shed 9 bases, J shed 6 bases, and the junction held 9 bases outside the gene matches. Germline values: CDR1 SNHLY, CDR2 FYNNEI. The CDR3 coding sequence is TGTGCCAGTTCTCGGGGACAGAGGGATACGCAGTATTTT. Translated: CASSRGQRDTQYF. The full variable domain, in which reference TRBV2 and TRBJ2-3 provide the parts outside the CDR3, is EPEVTQTPSHQVTQMGQEVILRCVPISNHLYFYWYRQILGQKVEFLVSFYNNEISEKSEIFDDQFSVERPDGSNFTLKIRSTKLEDSAMYFCASSRGQRDTQYFGPGTRLTVL.

This chain uses TRBV29-1 with TRBJ1-1, with D maybe TRBD1 (6 bases). V lost 4 bases and J 1 base, leaving 22 bases between the germline ends. The CDR3 is 17 residues long. Germline V gene lookup returns CDR1 SQVTM and CDR2 ANQGSEA. The CDR3 DNA sequence: TGCAGCGTTGTGGGGACATACAGGGTAAGTGGGAACACTGAAGCTTTCTTT. As protein: CSVVGTYRVSGNTEAFF.

The chain is built from TRBV6-1 and TRBJ1-2; a possible D gene is TRBD1 (6 bases). V was pared by 6 bases and J by 2 bases, with 16 bases between. Germline V gene sequence: CDR1 MNHNS, CDR2 SASEGT. The CDR3 is 15 amino acids. Here the CDR3 DNA reads TGTGCCAGCAGGGGGGCCGCGAATAAAAACTATGGCTACACCTTC. Residues: CASRGAANKNYGYTF.

The rearrangement links TRBV18 to TRBJ1-1; no definite D call. This CDR3 comprises 14 residues. The germline V gene has CDR1 KGHSH and CDR2 LQKENI. The V and J ends lost 0 bases and 5 bases respectively, with 10 bases between them. The CDR3 bases are TGTGCCAGCTCACCACCCCCAGGAACAACTGAAGCTTTCTTT. Its translation: CASSPPPGTTEAFF.

The chain joins TRBV30 to TRBJ2-7; no reliable D call. V shed 0 bases and J shed 2 bases, with 11 bases lying between them. This CDR3 comprises 14 residues. Germline V lookup: CDR1 GTSNPN, CDR2 SVGIG (reference sequence). The CDR3: CAWSVLAVTYEQYF. CDR3 nucleotide sequence: TGTGCCTGGAGTGTTTTGGCGGTGACCTACGAGCAGTACTTC.

This chain joins TRBV18 and TRBJ2-5, with unresolved D. The J call may be faulty, since TRBJ2-7 better matches the DNA end. CDR1 and CDR2 from the germline V gene are KGHSH and LQKENI. The CDR3 has 16 amino acids. The CDR3 sequence is CASSPSEVWGIDEQYF. CDR3 coding DNA: TGTGCCAGCTCACCATCCGAAGTCTGGGGAATAGACGAGCAGTACTTC.

This rearrangement joins TRBV4-2 to TRBJ2-7, with 7 bases matching TRBD2. Trimming took 0 bases from V and 2 from J; bases not matched to a gene: 7. This CDR3 is 16 amino acids long. In germline, CDR1 is LGHNA, CDR2 YNFKEQ. The CDR3 DNA sequence: TGTGCCAGCAGCCAAGAATCTGCGGGAGACCCCTACGAGCAGTACTTC. It encodes CASSQESAGDPYEQYF.

The chain has TRBV29-1 and TRBJ1-1, with D perhaps TRBD1 (6 bases). CDR3 size: 14 residues. Germline V gene data show CDR1 as SQVTM and CDR2 as ANQGSEA. Deletions cut 7 bases from V and 1 base from J, with 16 bases between. The CDR3 protein is CSEKGDRKNTEAFF. Written as DNA, the CDR3 is TGCAGCGAGAAGGGCGACAGGAAGAACACTGAAGCTTTCTTT.

The chain employs TRBV25-1 and TRBJ2-5; 8 bases agree with TRBD1. CDR1 and CDR2 (germline): MGHDK, SYGVNS. The CDR3 is 14 amino acids. The trim removed 4 bases at V and 4 bases at J, leaving 5 bases unmatched. CDR3: CASSAQGAGETQYF. DNA for the CDR3: TGTGCCAGCAGTGCGCAGGGGGCGGGAGAGACCCAGTACTTC.

This clone turned up a few times. This sample also contains other DNA sequences that code for the same CDR3. In DNA, the CDR3 is TGTGCCAGCAGCCCCGGACTACGGGTCAATGAGCAGTTCTTC. Protein sequence: CASSPGLRVNEQFF. The J gene is TRBJ2-1, the V gene TRBV7-3; tentatively, D is TRBD2 (6 bases). V was shortened by 5 bases and J by 6 bases, with 14 bases between the two germline ends. The CDR3 has 14 residues. In germline, CDR1 is SGHTA, CDR2 FQGTGA. The complete variable domain, with remaining parts taken from reference TRBV7-3 and TRBJ2-1, reads GAGVSQTPSNKVTEKGKYVELRCDPISGHTALYWYRQSLGQGPEFLIYFQGTGAADDSGLPNDRFFAVRPEGSVSTLKIQRTERGDSAVYLCASSPGLRVNEQFFGPGTRLTVL.

V and J are TRBV6-6 and TRBJ1-2; unclear D gene. CDR3 length: 14 residues. The V end lost 0 bases, the J end lost 1 base, and 6 bases lay between the germline ends. CDR1 MNHNY and CDR2 SVGAGI come from the germline V gene (reference sequence). The CDR3 protein is CASSYSGGNYGYTF. The CDR3 coding sequence is TGTGCCAGCAGTTACTCGGGCGGTAACTATGGCTACACCTTC.

This clone has only one observation. The rearrangement joins TRBV7-2 to TRBJ2-1; the D gene is possibly TRBD2 (7 bases). Germline CDR1 reads SGHTA; CDR2 reads FQGNSA. This CDR3 is 14 amino acids long. Deletions cut 1 base from V and 8 bases from J, with 12 bases between. CDR3 nucleotides: TGTGCCAGCAGCTTAGTTGGGGGGGCCCATGAGCAGTTCTTC. It translates to CASSLVGGAHEQFF. Full variable domain (outside the CDR3, taken from reference TRBV7-2 and TRBJ2-1): GAGVSQSPSNKVTEKGKDVELRCDPISGHTALYWYRQSLGQGLEFLIYFQGNSAPDKSGLPSDRFSAERTGGSVSTLTIQRTQQEDSAVYLCASSLVGGAHEQFFGPGTRLTVL.

This chain links TRBV29-1 with TRBJ2-7; D is uncertain. The CDR3 is 15 amino acids. Per the germline V gene, CDR1 is SQVTM and CDR2 is ANQGSEA. Trimming removed 6 bases from V and 5 bases from J, with 23 bases in between. This CDR3 reads CSVRLRLRGFDEQYF. In nucleotides, the CDR3 is TGCAGCGTCCGGCTCAGACTGCGTGGGTTTGACGAGCAGTACTTC.

The V call is TRBV7-3, the J call TRBJ2-1; 8 bases match TRBD2. J was trimmed by 8 bases and V by 5 bases; bases with no gene match: 14. In germline, CDR1 is SGHTA, CDR2 FQGTGA. This CDR3 region has 16 residues. In DNA form, the CDR3 reads TGTGCCAGCAGCCAAAGCGGGGGTTTGGCCCGTTATGAGCAGTTCTTC. It codes for CASSQSGGLARYEQFF.

The V gene is TRBV5-4, the J gene TRBJ2-1, with TRBD1 identical over 7 bases. The CDR3 runs to 14 residues. V lost 4 bases and J lost 5; bases outside the gene matches: 6. Germline CDR1 SGHNT, CDR2 YYREEE (reference sequence). The CDR3 DNA follows: TGTGCCAGCAGCATCGACAGGGCGGACAATGAGCAGTTCTTC. Its protein product is CASSIDRADNEQFF.

Only a few counts were recorded for this clone. The CDR3 bases are TGTGCCACTGCGCGGGGCTATGGCTACACCTTC. Protein: CATARGYGYTF. The rearrangement uses TRBV28 and TRBJ1-2, with no clear D. The V and J ends lost 10 bases and 4 bases respectively, with 10 bases between them. This CDR3 region has 11 residues. The germline CDR1 and CDR2 sequences are MDHEN and SYDVKM.

This clone was found a few times. This chain connects TRBV21-1 to TRBJ2-7; the table's TRBD1 call for D was not verified on the DNA. TRBV21-1 is annotated as a pseudogene. The CDR3 is 14 amino acids. The chain's CDR3 is CASSQCGRLPEQYF. The CDR3 nucleotides read TGTGCCAGCAGCCAATGTGGCAGGCTTCCCGAGCAGTACTTC.

This clone was counted once. This chain uses TRBV30 with TRBJ1-4; D remains unclear. The CDR3 is made up of 14 amino acids. V was shortened by 0 bases and J by 7 bases, with 12 bases between the two germline ends. Germline CDR1 is GTSNPN and CDR2 is SVGIG (reference sequence). DNA of the CDR3: TGTGCCTGGAGTGTACTAGGGAGGGCTGAAAAACTGTTTTTT. It encodes CAWSVLGRAEKLFF.

This clone was picked up one time. The CDR3 protein is CASSRTSGFSSYNEQFF. CDR3 nucleotide sequence: TGCGCCAGCAGTCGGACTAGCGGGTTTAGCTCCTACAATGAGCAGTTCTTC. J is TRBJ2-1 and V is TRBV5-1, with 11 bases aligning to TRBD2. Germline assignment: CDR1 SGHRS and CDR2 YFSETQ. This CDR3 comprises 17 residues. V shed 5 bases and J 0 bases; nucleotides not matched to a gene: 7.